This TCR beta chain was recovered during a study of blood T cells in healthy people across ages. Regarding this clonotype: Its antigen is currently unknown.

Study results and limitations: Roughly linear declines in TCR beta diversity per million T cells occurred with age. Samples with more naive T cells showed higher observed beta diversity.

CDR3 size: 12 residues. Germline V gene sequence: CDR1 GTSNPN, CDR2 SVGIG (reference sequence). With 5 bases removed from V and 3 bases from J, the gap between germline ends came to 8 bases. At least 7 million PBMCs were isolated per sample. PCR was performed a second time for about 7 to 12 cycles using a sample-barcoded 5' primer and a J-beta primer mix. A template-switch adaptor with 12 random nucleotides tagged each cDNA molecule. Via MiXCR, TCRdb re-called the 5' RACE reads, giving one row per CDR3 protein. The sample contains 1,800,000 or so distinct CDR3 sequences, 30% to 40% of which appear only once.

This sequence originates from a human donor in good health. J is TRBJ2-4 and V is TRBV30; weak D call: TRBD2 (6 bases). The sequencing sample was made of blood. CDR3 in DNA: TGTGCCTGGGCGGGGTTCAAAAACATTCAGTACTTC. Translating gives CAWAGFKNIQYF.